This T cell receptor beta chain is drawn from a study of cytomegalovirus exposure and HLA in healthy donors. The study, taken as a whole, reports: Rarity characterized most TCR sequences, yet some public TCRs appeared in many donors. The TCR clusters that emerged in the first cohort tended, a later analysis found, to co-occur in the roughly 130 validation repertoires.

Produced via immunoSEQ multiplex PCR; TCRdb's table is partial and in-frame only. The sample lists some 150,000 clones; 65% to 90% were seen once. Trimming took 0 bases from V and 10 from J; bases not matched to a gene: 5. Germline lookup yields CDR1 SGDLS and CDR2 YYNGEE. The CDR3 length is 14 residues. As concerns this clone: Its antigen remains unknown.

The chain uses TRBV9 and TRBJ1-1; 11 bases fit TRBD1. Sequenced: PBMCs. This TCR was sampled from a young man in good health and CMV-seropositive. CDR3 sequence: CASSVAGQGASAFF. CDR3 nucleotides: TGTGCCAGCAGCGTAGCAGGACAGGGGGCGTCAGCTTTCTTT. Full variable domain (rest looked up from reference TRBV9 and TRBJ1-1): DSGVTQTPKHLITATGQRVTLRCSPRSGDLSVYWYQQSLDQGLQFLIQYYNGEERAKGNILERFSAQQFPDLHSELNLSSLELGDSALYFCASSVAGQGASAFFGQGTRLTVV.